This paragraph covers one T cell receptor beta chain sequence. This entry belongs to a study of blood T cell repertoires in COVID-19. Study-wide background: Samples of COVID-19 (acute and convalescent) were obtained from the United States, Italy and Spain. In each case, the material was cDNA or gDNA derived from T cells, B-cell-depleted T cells, or PBMCs.

Libraries were prepared by immunoSEQ multiplex PCR; TCRdb keeps only in-frame clonotypes and omits some of them. The table has about 72,000 clones, around 93% seen once; the top ten hold 5.5% to 8%. This CDR3 contains 16 residues. Germline lookup yields CDR1 SGHVS and CDR2 FQNEAQ. V dropped 7 bases and J dropped 3 bases, with 20 bases sitting between them. This clonotype was obtained from a human donor in a cohort sampled during active COVID-19. The rearrangement uses TRBV7-8 and TRBJ2-3; D gene ambiguous. The sample was peripheral blood. The CDR3 is CASTRPVGFGTDTQYF. For the CDR3, the DNA is TGTGCCAGCACCAGGCCAGTTGGGTTTGGAACAGATACGCAGTATTTT. The entire variable domain, with the rest obtained from reference TRBV7-8 and TRBJ2-3, is as follows: GAGVSQSPRYKVAKRGQDVALRCDPISGHVSLFWYQQALGQGPEFLTYFQNEAQLDKSGLPSDRFFAERPEGSVSTLKIQRTQQEDSAVYLCASTRPVGFGTDTQYFGPGTRLTVL.